The next 17 T cell receptor beta chains were all read from a single sample in a study of shared clonotypes between healthy human individuals. Sequenced by immunoSEQ multiplex PCR; TCRdb stores in-frame clones only, minus some. The sample shows 520,000 or so clones, around 79% of them seen only once. Sequences were obtained from PBMCs. Receptor source: a woman aged 35 to 49 in good health. Some clones in this sample may be carry-over from other donors' samples.

This clone occurred once. The J gene is TRBJ1-1, the V gene TRBV7-9, with no clear D. The V and J ends lost 5 bases and 4 bases respectively, with 17 bases between them. Germline lookup yields CDR1 SEHNR and CDR2 FQNEAQ (reference sequence). CDR3 length equals 15 residues. The CDR3 DNA is TGTGCCAGCAGCAGCGGGAGGCAGATGAGCACTGAAGCTTTCTTT. The encoded protein is CASSSGRQMSTEAFF.

This clone has only one observation. This chain links TRBV9 with TRBJ2-2; 8 nucleotides line up with TRBD2. The trim removed 6 bases at V and 5 bases at J, leaving 9 bases unmatched. The length of the CDR3 is 15 residues. The germline V gene encodes CDR1 SGDLS and CDR2 YYNGEE. The CDR3 region is CASTPAGVGTGELFF. CDR3 coding DNA: TGTGCCAGCACCCCAGCGGGAGTGGGTACCGGGGAGCTGTTTTTT.

This chain uses TRBV30 with TRBJ2-2, with D possibly TRBD1 on 6 matching bases. CDR1 and CDR2 from the germline V gene are GTSNPN and SVGIG (reference sequence). The CDR3 extends over 14 amino acids. V lost 3 bases and J 2 bases, leaving 10 bases between the germline ends. The CDR3 sequence: CAWRRGQNTGELFF. The CDR3 DNA reads TGTGCCTGGAGGAGGGGACAAAACACCGGGGAGCTGTTTTTT.

This chain links TRBV7-2 with TRBJ2-1; D gene unclear. Germline loops: CDR1 SGHTA, CDR2 FQGNSA. The CDR3 consists of 15 residues. The V end lost 5 bases, the J end lost 15 bases, and 26 bases lay between the germline ends. Written as DNA, the CDR3 is TGTGCCAGCAGCCCCTTCGGACGCAGTCTCGCGAATCGGTTCTTC. This sequence encodes CASSPFGRSLANRFF.

V usage is TRBV28 and J usage is TRBJ2-7; 8 positions agree with TRBD2. Germline V gene data show CDR1 as MDHEN and CDR2 as SYDVKM. This CDR3 has 13 residues. V trimming: 8 bases; J trimming: 4 bases; junction bases outside the gene matches: 7. The CDR3 here is CASQISGAYEQYF. The CDR3 coding sequence is TGTGCCAGCCAAATTAGCGGGGCTTACGAGCAGTACTTC. Looking up the rest from reference TRBV28 and TRBJ2-7 gives the full variable domain: DVKVTQSSRYLVKRTGEKVFLECVQDMDHENMFWYRQDPGLGLRLIYFSYDVKMKEKGDIPEGYSVSREKKERFSLILESASTNQTSMYLCASQISGAYEQYFGPGTRLTVT.

The gene calls are TRBV2 and TRBJ1-6; unclear D gene. The V and J ends lost 6 bases and 5 bases respectively, with 11 bases between them. Germline V gene data show CDR1 as SNHLY and CDR2 as FYNNEI. The CDR3 contains 14 residues. The CDR3 protein is CASRIQHNNSPLHF. Written as DNA, the CDR3 is TGTGCCAGCAGGATCCAGCACAATAATTCACCCCTCCACTTT.

V is TRBV5-6 and J is TRBJ2-3; 12 bases align to TRBD1. This CDR3 has 16 amino acids. Germline lookup yields CDR1 SGHDT and CDR2 YYEEEE. The ends lost 4 bases at V and 5 bases at J; junction bases unmatched: 8. The CDR3 reads CASSRPGQGAVDTQYF. CDR3 DNA sequence: TGTGCCAGCAGCCGTCCGGGACAGGGGGCAGTAGATACGCAGTATTTT.

The chain has TRBV7-2 and TRBJ2-7; D is perhaps TRBD1 or TRBD2 (6 bases each). V lost 0 bases and J 5 bases, leaving 29 bases between the germline ends. The germline V gene encodes CDR1 SGHTA and CDR2 FQGNSA. The CDR3 has 20 amino acids. The CDR3 loop reads CASSLAPKLWTEEGVHEQYF. The CDR3 nucleotides read TGTGCCAGCAGCTTAGCCCCAAAACTCTGGACCGAGGAGGGGGTCCACGAGCAGTACTTC. The entire variable domain, with the rest obtained from reference TRBV7-2 and TRBJ2-7, is as follows: GAGVSQSPSNKVTEKGKDVELRCDPISGHTALYWYRQSLGQGLEFLIYFQGNSAPDKSGLPSDRFSAERTGGSVSTLTIQRTQQEDSAVYLCASSLAPKLWTEEGVHEQYFGPGTRLTVT.

The CDR3: CASSLPGTGAYEQYF. CDR3 nucleotide sequence: TGTGCCAGCAGCTTACCCGGGACAGGAGCCTACGAGCAGTACTTC. The V gene is TRBV7-9, the J gene TRBJ2-7; 8 nucleotides match TRBD1. V was pared by 2 bases and J by 2 bases, with 5 bases of the junction left unmatched. The germline CDR1 and CDR2 sequences are SEHNR and FQNEAQ (reference sequence). This CDR3 has 15 amino acids. The full variable domain, in which reference TRBV7-9 and TRBJ2-7 provide the parts outside the CDR3, is DTGVSQNPRHKITKRGQNVTFRCDPISEHNRLYWYRQTLGQGPEFLTYFQNEAQLEKSRLLSDRFSAERPKGSFSTLEIQRTEQGDSAMYLCASSLPGTGAYEQYFGPGTRLTVT.

A single count supports this clone. The rearrangement joins TRBV11-3 to TRBJ2-1; TRBD2 is a possible D gene (6 bases). Germline CDR1 SGHNT, CDR2 YENEEA. This CDR3 region has 15 residues. Between the trimmed V and J ends, which lost 1 base and 6 bases, there was a span of 13 bases. Here the CDR3 reads CASSLVSGQGNEQFF. The CDR3, as DNA: TGTGCCAGCAGCTTAGTTAGCGGCCAGGGCAATGAGCAGTTCTTC.

The gene calls are TRBV14 and TRBJ1-3, with no clear D. Deletions cut 0 bases from V and 1 base from J, with 10 bases between. The V gene's germline CDR1 is SGHDN and CDR2 FVKESK. There are 16 residues in the CDR3. CDR3 in DNA: TGTGCCAGCAGCCAAGAATACGGTGGTTCTGGAAACACCATATATTTT. Residues: CASSQEYGGSGNTIYF.

The chain carries TRBV6-6 and TRBJ2-3; tentatively, D is TRBD2 (5 bases). Germline CDR1 MNHNY, CDR2 SVGAGI (reference sequence). The CDR3 length is 15 residues. V lost 6 bases, J lost 4 bases, and 17 bases lay in between. CDR3 DNA: TGTGCCAGCAGGAAAGAGATTACTAGGGCAGATACGCAGTATTTT. This gives the protein CASRKEITRADTQYF.

This chain links TRBV2 with TRBJ2-1; TRBD1 matches 9 bases. After removal of 7 bases from V and 4 bases from J, the junction contained 5 bases not matched to a gene. Germline CDR1 SNHLY, CDR2 FYNNEI. The CDR3 is 14 amino acids. CDR3 amino acids: CASNRQGVYNEQFF. Written as DNA, the CDR3 is TGTGCCAGCAATCGACAGGGGGTGTACAATGAGCAGTTCTTC.

CDR3 loop: CASTESGGLGNEQFF. CDR3 coding DNA: TGTGCCAGCACCGAAAGCGGCGGACTGGGCAATGAGCAGTTCTTC. This chain uses TRBV2 with TRBJ2-1; possibly TRBD2 for D (5 bases). Germline V gives CDR1 SNHLY, CDR2 FYNNEI. Trimming cost V 7 bases and J 6 bases, with 19 bases left between them. The CDR3 is 15 residues long.

J is TRBJ1-6 and V is TRBV28; weak D call: TRBD1 (5 bases). Germline V gives CDR1 MDHEN, CDR2 SYDVKM. V lost 6 bases, J lost 10 bases, and 19 bases lay in between. This CDR3 has 15 residues. The CDR3 region is CASSHGPGDRSPLHF. DNA of the CDR3: TGTGCCAGCAGCCATGGACCCGGGGACCGATCACCCCTCCACTTT.

The J gene is TRBJ2-7, the V gene TRBV30, with D hard to call. CDR1 GTSNPN and CDR2 SVGIG come from the germline V gene (reference sequence). The CDR3 is 12 amino acids. V was cut by 0 bases and J by 5 bases, with 8 bases left in between. CDR3 amino acids: CAWSVTAHEQYF. For the CDR3, the DNA is TGTGCCTGGAGTGTAACGGCCCACGAGCAGTACTTC.

This clone was picked up a small number of times. CDR3 loop: CAWVPKGGESHEQYF. The CDR3 region has the DNA TGTGCCTGGGTCCCCAAGGGGGGGGAGTCCCACGAGCAGTACTTC. The J gene is TRBJ2-7, the V gene TRBV30, with a weak D call TRBD2 (7 bases). The CDR3 covers 15 residues. V was shortened by 5 bases and J by 5 bases, with 22 bases between the two germline ends. CDR1 and CDR2 (germline): GTSNPN, SVGIG (reference sequence).